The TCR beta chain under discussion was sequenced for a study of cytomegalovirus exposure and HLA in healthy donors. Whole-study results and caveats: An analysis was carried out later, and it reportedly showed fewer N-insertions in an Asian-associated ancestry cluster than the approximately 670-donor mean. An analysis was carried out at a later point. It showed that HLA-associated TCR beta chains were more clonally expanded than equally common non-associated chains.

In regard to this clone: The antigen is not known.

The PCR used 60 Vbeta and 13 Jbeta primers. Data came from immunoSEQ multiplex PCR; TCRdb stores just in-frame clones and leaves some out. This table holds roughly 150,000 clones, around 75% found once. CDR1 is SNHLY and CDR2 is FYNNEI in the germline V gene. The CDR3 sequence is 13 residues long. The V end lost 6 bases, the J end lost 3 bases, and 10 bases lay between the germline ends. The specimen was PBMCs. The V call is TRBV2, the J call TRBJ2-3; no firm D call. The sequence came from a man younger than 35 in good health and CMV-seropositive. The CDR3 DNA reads TGTGCCAGCAGGGCTCTGGCTACAGATACGCAGTATTTT. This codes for CASRALATDTQYF.